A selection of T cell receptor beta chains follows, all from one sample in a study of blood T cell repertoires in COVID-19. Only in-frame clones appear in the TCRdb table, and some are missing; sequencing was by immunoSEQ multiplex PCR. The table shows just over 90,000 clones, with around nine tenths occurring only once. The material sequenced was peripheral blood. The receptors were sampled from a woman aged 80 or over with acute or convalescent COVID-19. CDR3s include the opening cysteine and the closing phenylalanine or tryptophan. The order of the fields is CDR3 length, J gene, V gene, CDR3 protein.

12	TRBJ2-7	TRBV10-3	CATTGVAGEQYF
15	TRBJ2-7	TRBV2	CASSGEWDRGHGQYF
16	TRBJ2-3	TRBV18	CASSPLPGGPTDTQYF
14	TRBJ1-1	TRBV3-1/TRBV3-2	CASSQPGEGTEAFF
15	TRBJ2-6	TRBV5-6	CASSFAGSGANVLTF
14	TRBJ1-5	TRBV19	CASSIVRGQQPQHF
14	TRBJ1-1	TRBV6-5	CASIKTGGASEAFF
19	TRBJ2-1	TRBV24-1	CATSDRAPSSGGHYNEQFF
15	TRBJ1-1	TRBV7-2	CASSSVGRGNTEAFF
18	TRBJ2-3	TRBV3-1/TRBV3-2	CASSQGPGAGQGTDTQYF
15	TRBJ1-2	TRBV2	CASSAGRRTVYGYTF
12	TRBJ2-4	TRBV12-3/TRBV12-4	CASSIQGGIQYF
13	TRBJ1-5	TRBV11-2	CASSLDRDQPQHF
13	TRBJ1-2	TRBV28	CASRPTGVDGYTF
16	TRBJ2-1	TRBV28	CASSRLGSGGYNEQFF
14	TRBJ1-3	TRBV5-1	CASSVDRAGNTIYF
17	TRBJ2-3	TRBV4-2	CASSQDLAGGAADTQYF
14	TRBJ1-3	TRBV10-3	CAISEAGSGNTIYF
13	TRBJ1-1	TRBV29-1	CSVDQGGNTEAFF
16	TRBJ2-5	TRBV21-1	CASSPYGLAGLKTQYF
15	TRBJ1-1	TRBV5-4	CASSWGQPPNTEAFF
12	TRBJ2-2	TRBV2	CASTTGSGELFF
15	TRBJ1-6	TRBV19	CASSNTRDRISTLHF
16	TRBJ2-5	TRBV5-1	CASSVGLAGGAETQYF
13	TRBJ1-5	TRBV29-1	CSVRTGFDQPQHF
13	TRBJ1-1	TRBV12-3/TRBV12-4	CASSLDPDREAFF